A single sample is the source of the 14 T cell receptor beta chains below, sequenced in a study of beta chain features in type 1 diabetes. General study results and limits: All four CD4+ subsets of Type 1 diabetes patients contained TCRB CDR3s that were moderately but significantly shorter.

Their recognized antigens are unknown. Isolated RNA was reverse transcribed in full, so expressed TCRB transcripts were sequenced. Produced via immunoSEQ multiplex PCR; TCRdb's table is partial and in-frame only. There are approximately 260,000 clones in the sample; about a fifth occur only once, and approximately 0.029% lies in the top ten. The sequenced sample was naive CD4+ T cells from blood. The receptors originated from a woman aged 40 to 49 with type 1 diabetes.

V and J are TRBV6-5 and TRBJ2-7; TRBD2 aligns across 11 bases. Germline V CDR1 and CDR2: MNHEY, SVGAGI. Unmatched junction bases numbered 4, after V lost 0 bases and J lost 3 bases. This CDR3 comprises 16 residues. CDR3 nucleotides: TGTGCCAGCAGTTACTCTCTAGCGGGGGGTAGCTACGAGCAGTACTTC. It specifies CASSYSLAGGSYEQYF.

The V gene is TRBV5-1, the J gene TRBJ2-1; TRBD1 aligns across 7 bases. Germline lookup yields CDR1 SGHRS and CDR2 YFSETQ. V lost 4 bases to trimming and J lost 6 bases; unmatched junction nucleotides: 4. This CDR3 region has 13 residues. CDR3 bases: TGCGCCAGCAGCGGAAGGGGGCGCAATGAGCAGTTCTTC. Its protein is CASSGRGRNEQFF.

This clone was detected only a few times. The V gene is TRBV30, the J gene TRBJ2-3; weak D call: TRBD1 (7 bases). V lost 6 bases and J 2 bases, leaving 12 bases between the germline ends. CDR1 is GTSNPN, CDR2 SVGIG, per germline (reference sequence). The CDR3 loop spans 13 amino acids. CDR3 nucleotide sequence: TGTGCCTGTGCGGGACAGACCACAGATACGCAGTATTTT. Protein: CACAGQTTDTQYF.

The chain is built from TRBV7-2 and TRBJ1-5; D might be TRBD1 (6 bases). V dropped 2 bases and J dropped 8 bases, with 7 bases sitting between them. The germline gives CDR1 SGHTA, CDR2 FQGNSA. The CDR3 spans 12 residues. CDR3 DNA sequence: TGTGCCAGCAGCTTAAACAGGGAGCCCCAGCATTTT. It specifies CASSLNREPQHF.

This clone was counted a few times. In DNA, the CDR3 is TGTGCCAGCAGCGCCGGGACAGCAGATAGAAACACCATATATTTT. Translating it yields CASSAGTADRNTIYF. This chain uses TRBV7-9 with TRBJ1-3; 7 nucleotides line up with TRBD1. Unmatched junction bases numbered 9, after V lost 5 bases and J lost 5 bases. Germline values: CDR1 SEHNR, CDR2 FQNEAQ (reference sequence). The CDR3 consists of 15 residues.

The chain joins TRBV5-1 to TRBJ2-5, with 9 bases fitting TRBD2. This CDR3 contains 18 residues. The junction had 9 bases not matched to a gene; V was cut back by 0 bases and J by 0 bases. CDR1 and CDR2 from the germline V gene are SGHRS and YFSETQ. CDR3 nucleotide sequence: TGCGCCAGCAGCTTGGAGGCGGGGGGGTCTTTGTACCAAGAGACCCAGTACTTC. It codes for CASSLEAGGSLYQETQYF.

The V gene is TRBV28, the J gene TRBJ2-1; no reliable D call. The CDR3 covers 12 residues. Germline V CDR1 and CDR2: MDHEN, SYDVKM. Trimming shortened V by 3 bases and J by 6 bases, and 6 bases separated the two germline ends. The CDR3 nucleotides are TGTGCCAGCAGTTTCCGAGTCAATGAGCAGTTCTTC. The encoded protein is CASSFRVNEQFF.

This clone came up a few times. The chain uses TRBV5-4 and TRBJ1-6; 7 positions match TRBD1. Germline V gene sequence: CDR1 SGHNT, CDR2 YYREEE (reference sequence). There are 12 residues in the CDR3. With V trimmed by 4 bases and J by 10 bases, 2 bases remained unmatched. The CDR3 sequence is CASSQGGSPLHF. CDR3 nucleotides: TGTGCCAGCAGCCAAGGGGGCTCACCCCTCCACTTT.

This clone was seen a handful of times. The V and J genes are TRBV7-9 and TRBJ2-4; 12 nucleotides align to TRBD1. The junction had 8 bases not matched to a gene; V was cut back by 2 bases and J by 6 bases. This CDR3 contains 17 residues. CDR1 and CDR2 (germline): SEHNR, FQNEAQ (reference sequence). The CDR3 here is CASSLSGTGGAGNIQYF. The CDR3 region has the DNA TGTGCCAGCAGCTTAAGTGGGACAGGGGGCGCCGGAAACATTCAGTACTTC.

The chain links TRBV6-5 to TRBJ2-5; D might be TRBD2 (6 bases). V lost 5 bases, J lost 6 bases, and 19 bases lay in between. CDR1 and CDR2 (germline): MNHEY, SVGAGI. The CDR3 covers 15 residues. The CDR3 protein is CASSIGGASGKTQYF. The CDR3 DNA reads as TGTGCCAGCAGTATAGGAGGGGCGTCGGGAAAGACCCAGTACTTC.

The chain links TRBV28 to TRBJ2-6; TRBD1 agrees at 8 bases. This CDR3 is 15 amino acids long. Germline V lookup: CDR1 MDHEN, CDR2 SYDVKM. V shed 5 bases and J 2 bases; nucleotides not matched to a gene: 2. In DNA, the CDR3 is TGTGCCAGCAGTCAACAGGGGGCTGGGGCCAACGTCCTGACTTTC. Residues: CASSQQGAGANVLTF.

The chain uses TRBV27 and TRBJ1-1; D is unclear. Between the trimmed V and J ends, which lost 6 bases and 3 bases, there was a span of 5 bases. Germline V gene data show CDR1 as MNHEY and CDR2 as SMNVEV (reference sequence). The CDR3 loop spans 11 amino acids. CDR3 amino acids: CASRSDTEAFF. The CDR3 DNA follows: TGTGCCAGCAGATCGGACACTGAAGCTTTCTTT.

This clone was seen a handful of times. The chain couples TRBV27 to TRBJ2-7, with 8 bases that match TRBD2. This CDR3 region has 14 residues. V shed 3 bases, J shed 6 bases, and the junction held 7 bases outside the gene matches. The germline V gene has CDR1 MNHEY and CDR2 SMNVEV (reference sequence). The CDR3 sequence: CASSFGLAPAEQYF. DNA of the CDR3: TGTGCCAGCAGTTTCGGACTAGCTCCCGCCGAGCAGTACTTC.

The CDR3 sequence: CASSLARYEQYF. In DNA, the CDR3 is TGTGCCAGCAGCTTAGCTCGCTACGAGCAGTACTTC. The rearrangement links TRBV7-9 to TRBJ2-7; D uncertain. The V and J ends lost 0 bases and 3 bases respectively, with 3 bases between them. The V gene's germline CDR1 is SEHNR and CDR2 FQNEAQ (reference sequence). The CDR3 covers 12 residues. Combining the CDR3 with reference TRBV7-9 and TRBJ2-7 gives the whole variable domain DTGVSQNPRHKITKRGQNVTFRCDPISEHNRLYWYRQTLGQGPEFLTYFQNEAQLEKSRLLSDRFSAERPKGSFSTLEIQRTEQGDSAMYLCASSLARYEQYFGPGTRLTVT.